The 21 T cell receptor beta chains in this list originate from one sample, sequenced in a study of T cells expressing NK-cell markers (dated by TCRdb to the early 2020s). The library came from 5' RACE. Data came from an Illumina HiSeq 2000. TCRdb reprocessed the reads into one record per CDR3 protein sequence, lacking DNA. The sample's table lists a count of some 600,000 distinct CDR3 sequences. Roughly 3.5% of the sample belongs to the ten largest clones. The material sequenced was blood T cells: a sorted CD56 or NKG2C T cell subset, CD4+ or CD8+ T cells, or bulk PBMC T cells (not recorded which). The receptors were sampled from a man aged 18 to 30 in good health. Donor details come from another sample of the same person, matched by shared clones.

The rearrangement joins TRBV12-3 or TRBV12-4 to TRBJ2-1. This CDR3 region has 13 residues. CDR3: CASTPISYNEQFF.

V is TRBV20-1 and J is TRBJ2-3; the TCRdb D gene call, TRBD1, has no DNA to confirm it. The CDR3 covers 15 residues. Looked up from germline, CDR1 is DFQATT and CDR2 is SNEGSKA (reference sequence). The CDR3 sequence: CSARDDEGITDTQYF.

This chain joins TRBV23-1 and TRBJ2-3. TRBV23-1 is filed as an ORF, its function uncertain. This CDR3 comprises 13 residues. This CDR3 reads CASSQSWGDTQYF.

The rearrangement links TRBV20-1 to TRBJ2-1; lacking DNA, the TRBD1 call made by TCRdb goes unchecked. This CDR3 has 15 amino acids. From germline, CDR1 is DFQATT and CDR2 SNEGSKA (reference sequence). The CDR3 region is CSATVFGQSYNEQFF.

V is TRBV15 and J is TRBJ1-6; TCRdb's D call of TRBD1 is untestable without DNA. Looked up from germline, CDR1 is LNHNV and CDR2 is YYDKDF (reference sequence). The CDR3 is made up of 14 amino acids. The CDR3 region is CATSRGTGNSPLHF.

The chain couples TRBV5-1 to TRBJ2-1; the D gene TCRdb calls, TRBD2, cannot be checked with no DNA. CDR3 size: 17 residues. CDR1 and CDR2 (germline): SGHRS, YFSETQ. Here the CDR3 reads CASSLALAGGPYNEQFF.

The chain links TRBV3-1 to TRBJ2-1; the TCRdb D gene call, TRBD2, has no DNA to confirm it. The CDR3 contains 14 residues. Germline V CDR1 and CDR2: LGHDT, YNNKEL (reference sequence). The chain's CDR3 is CASQISGKSNEQFF.

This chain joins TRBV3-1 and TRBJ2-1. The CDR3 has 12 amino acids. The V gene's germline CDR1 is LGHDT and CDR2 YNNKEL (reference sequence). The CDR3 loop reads CASSQLYHEQFF.

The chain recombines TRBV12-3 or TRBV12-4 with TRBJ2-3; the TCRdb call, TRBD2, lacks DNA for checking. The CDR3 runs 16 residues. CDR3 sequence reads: CASSKGGGRGTDTQYF.

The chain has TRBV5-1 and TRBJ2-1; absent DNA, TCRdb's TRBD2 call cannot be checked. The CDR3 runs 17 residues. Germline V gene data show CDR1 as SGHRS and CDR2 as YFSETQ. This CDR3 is CASSVELAGGPGNEQFF.

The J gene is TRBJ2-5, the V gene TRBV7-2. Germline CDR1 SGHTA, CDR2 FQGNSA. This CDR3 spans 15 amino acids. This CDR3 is CASSLLSGVQETQYF.

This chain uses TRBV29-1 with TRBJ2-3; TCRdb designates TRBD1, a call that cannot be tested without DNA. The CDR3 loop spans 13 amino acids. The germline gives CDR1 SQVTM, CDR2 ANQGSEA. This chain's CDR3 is CSVATGGVDTQYF.

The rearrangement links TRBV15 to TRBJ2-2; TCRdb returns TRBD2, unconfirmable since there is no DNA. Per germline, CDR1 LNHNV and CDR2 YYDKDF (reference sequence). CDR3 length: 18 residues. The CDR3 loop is CATSRVLSGRRNTGELFF.

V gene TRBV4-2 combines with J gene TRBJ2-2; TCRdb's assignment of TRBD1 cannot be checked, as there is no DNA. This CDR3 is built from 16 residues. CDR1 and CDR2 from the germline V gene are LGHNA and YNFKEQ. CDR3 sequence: CASSQDSGGLTGELFF.

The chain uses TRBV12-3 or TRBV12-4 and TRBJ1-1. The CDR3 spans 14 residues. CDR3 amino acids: CASSFPRSNTEAFF.

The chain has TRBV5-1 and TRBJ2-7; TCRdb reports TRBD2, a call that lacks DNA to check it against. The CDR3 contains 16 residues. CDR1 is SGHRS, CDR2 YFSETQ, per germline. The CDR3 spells CASSLARASGIGEQYF.

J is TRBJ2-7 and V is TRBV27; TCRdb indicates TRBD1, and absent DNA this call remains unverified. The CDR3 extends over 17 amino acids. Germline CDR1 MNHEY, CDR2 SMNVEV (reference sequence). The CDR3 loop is CASSPGRNGINLYEQYF.

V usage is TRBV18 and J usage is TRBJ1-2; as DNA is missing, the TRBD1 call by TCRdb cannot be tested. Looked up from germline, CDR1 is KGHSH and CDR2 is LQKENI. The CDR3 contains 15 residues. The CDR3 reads CASSPTGDGYYGYTF.

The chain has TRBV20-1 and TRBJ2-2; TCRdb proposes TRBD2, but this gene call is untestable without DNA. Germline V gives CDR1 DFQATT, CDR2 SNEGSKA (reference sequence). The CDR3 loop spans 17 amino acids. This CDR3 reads CSATYSGLAGGTGELFF.

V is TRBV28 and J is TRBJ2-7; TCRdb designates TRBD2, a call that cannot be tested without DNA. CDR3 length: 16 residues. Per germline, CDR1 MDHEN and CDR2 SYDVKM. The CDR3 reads CASSPPTSGRLHEQYF.

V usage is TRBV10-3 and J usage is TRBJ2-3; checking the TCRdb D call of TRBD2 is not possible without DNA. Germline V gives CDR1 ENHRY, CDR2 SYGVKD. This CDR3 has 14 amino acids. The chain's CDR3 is CASALAGEADTQYF.